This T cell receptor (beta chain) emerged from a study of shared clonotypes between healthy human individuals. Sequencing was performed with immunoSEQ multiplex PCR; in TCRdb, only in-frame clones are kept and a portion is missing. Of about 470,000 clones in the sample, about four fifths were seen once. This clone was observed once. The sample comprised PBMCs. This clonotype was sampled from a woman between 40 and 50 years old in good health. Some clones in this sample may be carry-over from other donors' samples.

The CDR3 sequence: CASSVAVVSYEQYF. The CDR3 coding sequence is TGTGCCAGCAGCGTGGCCGTTGTTAGCTACGAGCAGTACTTC. The rearrangement links TRBV9 to TRBJ2-7, with no clear D. The CDR3 spans 14 residues. Germline CDR1 reads SGDLS; CDR2 reads YYNGEE. V lost 2 bases and J 3 bases, leaving 12 bases between the germline ends.